The 8 T cell receptor beta chains in this list originate from one sample, sequenced in a study of blood T cell repertoires in COVID-19. The protocol was immunoSEQ multiplex PCR, while the TCRdb copy is restricted to in-frame clones and leaves out a portion. The data hold some 250,000 clones, with 82% observed a single time. Sequencing was performed on peripheral blood. Receptors originate from a woman aged 60-75 years with active or convalescent COVID-19.

The rearrangement joins TRBV10-3 to TRBJ1-1; a possible D gene is TRBD1 (5 bases). Per germline, CDR1 ENHRY and CDR2 SYGVKD. Trimming took off 3 bases at V and 1 base at J, with 12 bases between the two ends. The CDR3 is made up of 15 amino acids. The CDR3 coding sequence is TGTGCCATCAGTGATGGGGGGACTTGGAACACTGAAGCTTTCTTT. Its translation is CAISDGGTWNTEAFF.

The rearrangement joins TRBV30 to TRBJ2-3; 9 bases map to TRBD2. Germline CDR1 and CDR2: GTSNPN and SVGIG (reference sequence). The junction had 8 bases not matched to a gene; V was cut back by 5 bases and J by 8 bases. The CDR3 runs 13 residues. The CDR3 loop is CAWGSGGEGTQYF. CDR3 nucleotides: TGTGCCTGGGGTAGCGGGGGCGAAGGTACGCAGTATTTT.

This sequence joins TRBV18 and TRBJ1-5; D may be TRBD1 (6 bases). Between the trimmed V and J ends, which lost 3 bases and 2 bases, there was a span of 14 bases. CDR3 length equals 16 residues. From germline, CDR1 is KGHSH and CDR2 LQKENI. CDR3 DNA sequence: TGTGCCAGCTCACCCAACAGGGATAAGGGCAATCAGCCCCAGCATTTT. Translation: CASSPNRDKGNQPQHF.

The chain is built from TRBV19 and TRBJ1-2; D possibly corresponds to TRBD1 (5 bases). With 3 bases removed from V and 7 bases from J, the gap between germline ends came to 15 bases. Per the germline V gene, CDR1 is LNHDA and CDR2 is SQIVND (reference sequence). The CDR3 runs 14 residues. CDR3 sequence reads: CASSIRAGWGGYTF. The CDR3 nucleotides are TGTGCCAGTAGTATTCGCGCAGGGTGGGGTGGCTACACCTTC.

The chain uses TRBV29-1 and TRBJ1-2; 7 positions match TRBD1. The CDR3 spans 14 residues. The J segment lost 14 bases and the V segment lost 0 bases, leaving 15 bases of the junction unmatched. The germline gives CDR1 SQVTM, CDR2 ANQGSEA. CDR3: CSVEERTGAFLYTF. DNA of the CDR3: TGCAGCGTTGAAGAACGAACAGGGGCATTCCTCTATACCTTC.

V usage is TRBV7-2 and J usage is TRBJ2-1; 16 bases fit TRBD2. Germline V gene sequence: CDR1 SGHTA, CDR2 FQGNSA. After removal of 4 bases from V and 9 bases from J, the junction contained 9 bases not matched to a gene. The CDR3 consists of 17 residues. The CDR3 region is CASSSTGLAGGPGEQFF. The CDR3 coding sequence is TGTGCCAGCAGCTCCACGGGACTAGCGGGGGGGCCCGGTGAGCAGTTCTTC.

The CDR3 region has the DNA TGTGCCAGCAGCCAAGGTAAAAATCAGCCCCAGCATTTT. This sequence encodes CASSQGKNQPQHF. The chain joins TRBV4-2 to TRBJ1-5; D gene ambiguous. CDR3 length: 13 residues. Germline assignment: CDR1 LGHNA and CDR2 YNFKEQ. V gave up 1 base and J gave up 4 bases, with 5 bases separating them.

This clone came up a few times. The chain carries TRBV14 and TRBJ1-1; a possible D gene is TRBD1 (6 bases). The V end lost 4 bases, the J end lost 4 bases, and 19 bases lay between the germline ends. The CDR3 is made up of 16 amino acids. Germline V gene lookup returns CDR1 SGHDN and CDR2 FVKESK. The CDR3 DNA sequence: TGTGCCAGCAGCCCCCGGGGGGGACTCAGGGGCACTGAAGCTTTCTTT. Protein sequence: CASSPRGGLRGTEAFF.